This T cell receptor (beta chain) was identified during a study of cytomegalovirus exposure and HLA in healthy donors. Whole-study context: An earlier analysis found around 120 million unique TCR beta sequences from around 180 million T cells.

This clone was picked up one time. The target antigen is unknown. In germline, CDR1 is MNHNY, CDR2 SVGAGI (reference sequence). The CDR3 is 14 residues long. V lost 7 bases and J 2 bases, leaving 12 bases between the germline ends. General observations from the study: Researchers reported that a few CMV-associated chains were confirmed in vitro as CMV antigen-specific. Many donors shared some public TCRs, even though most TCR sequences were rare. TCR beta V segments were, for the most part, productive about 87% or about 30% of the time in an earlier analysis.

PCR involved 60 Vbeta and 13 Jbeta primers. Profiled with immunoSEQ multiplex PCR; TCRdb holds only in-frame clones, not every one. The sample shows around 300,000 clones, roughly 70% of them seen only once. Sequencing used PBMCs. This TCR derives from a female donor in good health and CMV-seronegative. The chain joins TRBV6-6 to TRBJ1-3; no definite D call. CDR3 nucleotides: TGTGCCAGCAACAAAGAGGAGACTGGAAACACCATATATTTT. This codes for CASNKEETGNTIYF.